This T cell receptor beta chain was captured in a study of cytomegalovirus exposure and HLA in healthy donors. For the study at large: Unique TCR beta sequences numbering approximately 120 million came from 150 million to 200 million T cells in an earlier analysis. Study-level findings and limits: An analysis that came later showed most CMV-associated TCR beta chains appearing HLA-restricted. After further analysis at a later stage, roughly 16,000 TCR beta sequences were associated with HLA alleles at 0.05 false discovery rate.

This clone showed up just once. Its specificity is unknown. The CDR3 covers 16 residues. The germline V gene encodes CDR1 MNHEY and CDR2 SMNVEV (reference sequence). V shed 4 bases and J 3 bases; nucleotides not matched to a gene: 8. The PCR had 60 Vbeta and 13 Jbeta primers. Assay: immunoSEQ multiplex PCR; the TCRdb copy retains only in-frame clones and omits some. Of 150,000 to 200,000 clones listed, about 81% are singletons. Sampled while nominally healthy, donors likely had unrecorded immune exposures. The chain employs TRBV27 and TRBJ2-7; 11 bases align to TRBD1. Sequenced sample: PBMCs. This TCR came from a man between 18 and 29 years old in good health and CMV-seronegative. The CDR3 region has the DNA TGTGCCAGCAGTTCGAACGCCGGGACAGGGGGCTACGAGCAGTACTTC. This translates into CASSSNAGTGGYEQYF.